This TCR beta chain was documented in a study of shared clonotypes between healthy human individuals. Whole-study context: Donors consisted of a couple of women and three men between 18 and 49.

A remark on this clone: Antigen specificity is unknown.

Assay used: immunoSEQ multiplex PCR; TCRdb lists only in-frame clones, some missing. The data show 1.5 million to 2.5 million clones, roughly 95% seen once. From germline, CDR1 is SGHTA and CDR2 FQGTGA. V lost 4 bases, J lost 3 bases, and 13 bases lay in between. CDR3 length: 14 residues. Naive CD8 isolation took CD45RO-negative cells positively selected for CCR7 and excluded terminally differentiated effector memory CD45RA+ cells. General study findings and limits: Represented diversity (both genetic and exposure-history) was limited by the small number of donors. In four donors, about 5% of naive CD4 clonotypes appeared in common.

The chain links TRBV7-3 to TRBJ2-7, with D perhaps TRBD2 (6 bases). The TCR comes from a man aged 18 to 30 in good health. Sequencing used naive CD8+ T cells sorted from blood. The CDR3 coding sequence is TGTGCCAGCAGCTCTTACTCGGGACTCTACGAGCAGTACTTC. It encodes CASSSYSGLYEQYF.